The 27 T cell receptor beta chains given below trace back to one sample, sequenced in a study of cytomegalovirus exposure and HLA in healthy donors (dated by TCRdb to the late 2010s). The library was generated by the immunoSEQ multiplex PCR assay. A mixture of 60 forward primers for TCR Vbeta segments and 13 reverse primers for TCR Jbeta segments was used in the multiplex PCR. TCRdb stores this immuneACCESS table with in-frame sequences only. Part of the clones is absent; in the studies checked, under half of the shortfall reflects unresolved V genes, and no reason is known for the rest. The sample's own table lists approximately 140,000 clones. Around 1.5% of the sample belongs to the ten largest clones. The specimen was PBMCs. The receptors were gathered from a woman aged 45 to 65 in good health and CMV-seronegative.

The rearrangement links TRBV7-9 to TRBJ1-3; 7 nucleotides line up with TRBD1. Germline assignment: CDR1 SEHNR and CDR2 FQNEAQ (reference sequence). V was pared by 11 bases and J by 0 bases, with 7 bases of the junction left unmatched. The CDR3 contains 14 residues. As DNA, the CDR3 is TGTGCCGCTGCAGGGGGATTCTCTGGAAACACCATATATTTT. Protein product: CAAAGGFSGNTIYF.

The chain uses TRBV6-5 and TRBJ2-7, with a weak D call TRBD1 (5 bases). Trimming took 0 bases from V and 4 from J, leaving 13 bases between them. The length of the CDR3 is 15 residues. In germline, CDR1 is MNHEY, CDR2 SVGAGI. Written as DNA, the CDR3 is TGTGCCAGCAGTTACTCGGCATTAGGGGAATACGAGCAGTACTTC. It encodes CASSYSALGEYEQYF.

The CDR3 loop reads CASSLEPVSSYEQYF. The DNA for the CDR3 is TGCGCCAGCAGCTTGGAGCCGGTGAGCTCCTACGAGCAGTACTTC. V usage is TRBV5-1 and J usage is TRBJ2-7; D gene unclear. Germline CDR1 is SGHRS and CDR2 is YFSETQ. V lost 0 bases and J lost 0, with 10 bases in between. The CDR3 has 15 residues. The variable domain in full, with the rest retrieved from reference TRBV5-1 and TRBJ2-7, is KAGVTQTPRYLIKTRGQQVTLSCSPISGHRSVSWYQQTPGQGLQFLFEYFSETQRNKGNFPGRFSGRQFSNSRSEMNVSTLELGDSALYLCASSLEPVSSYEQYFGPGTRLTVT.

The chain is built from TRBV9 and TRBJ1-1, with 8 bases that match TRBD1. Germline CDR1 SGDLS, CDR2 YYNGEE. V dropped 3 bases and J dropped 5; count of bases not matched to a gene: 6. The CDR3 is 14 residues long. Here the CDR3 DNA reads TGTGCCAGCAGCGCCTTGACAGGGGATACTGAAGCTTTCTTT. This gives the protein CASSALTGDTEAFF.

This chain links TRBV5-1 with TRBJ2-1, with 10 nucleotides matching TRBD2. Trimming took 4 bases from V and 12 from J; bases not matched to a gene: 4. The CDR3 spans 12 residues. Germline-derived CDR1 and CDR2 are SGHRS and YFSETQ. The CDR3 sequence is CASSGSGRGQFF. The CDR3 coding sequence is TGCGCCAGCAGCGGAAGCGGGAGGGGGCAGTTCTTC.

CDR3 DNA sequence: TGTGCCAGCAGCGCCCCGGGACAGGGCAGTACCGGGGAGCTGTTTTTT. Protein sequence: CASSAPGQGSTGELFF. This chain uses TRBV9 with TRBJ2-2, with 9 bases aligning to TRBD1. In germline, CDR1 is SGDLS, CDR2 YYNGEE. The CDR3 spans 16 residues. V shed 3 bases and J 5 bases; nucleotides not matched to a gene: 8.

This chain's CDR3 is CASSVLAEQYF. For the CDR3, the DNA is TGTGCCAGCAGTGTATTAGCCGAGCAGTACTTC. The chain uses TRBV2 and TRBJ2-7; D remains ambiguous. V was shortened by 4 bases and J by 6 bases, with 7 bases between the two germline ends. The CDR3 totals 11 residues. Germline CDR1 is SNHLY and CDR2 is FYNNEI.

The rearrangement uses TRBV30 and TRBJ1-6, with D hard to call. This CDR3 has 14 residues. V lost 0 bases, J lost 14 bases, and 17 bases lay in between. Germline V gene lookup returns CDR1 GTSNPN and CDR2 SVGIG (reference sequence). CDR3 in DNA: TGTGCCTGGAGTGTATCGGCAGGAACCTCTGCCCTCCACTTT. It yields the protein CAWSVSAGTSALHF. Full variable domain (outside the CDR3, taken from reference TRBV30 and TRBJ1-6): SQTIHQWPATLVQPVGSPLSLECTVEGTSNPNLYWYRQAAGRGLQLLFYSVGIGQISSEVPQNLSASRPQDRQFILSSKKLLLSDSGFYLCAWSVSAGTSALHFGNGTRLTVT.

The genes are TRBV19 and TRBJ1-6, with TRBD1 matching 9 bases. This CDR3 has 14 amino acids. V was clipped by 6 bases and J by 6 bases; unmatched bases: 3. Germline loops: CDR1 LNHDA, CDR2 SQIVND (reference sequence). The CDR3 DNA sequence: TGTGCCAGTAGGGCGGACAGGGGTAATTCACCCCTCCACTTT. It codes for CASRADRGNSPLHF.

The chain has TRBV7-6 and TRBJ2-3; 11 bases match TRBD2. Looked up from germline, CDR1 is SGHVS and CDR2 is FNYEAQ. The CDR3 sequence is 16 residues long. Trimming removed 3 bases from V and 3 bases from J; junction bases left unmatched: 5. CDR3 coding DNA: TGTGCCAGCAGCTTCTTTACTAGCGGGAGTACAGATACGCAGTATTTT. Its translation: CASSFFTSGSTDTQYF.

The chain is built from TRBV9 and TRBJ2-7; TRBD1 aligns across 8 bases. Germline assignment: CDR1 SGDLS and CDR2 YYNGEE. This CDR3 comprises 13 residues. J was trimmed by 6 bases and V by 0 bases; bases with no gene match: 2. The CDR3 is CASSVGTGSEQYF. The CDR3 nucleotides read TGTGCCAGCAGCGTAGGGACAGGGAGCGAGCAGTACTTC.

The J gene is TRBJ1-2, the V gene TRBV19; 9 nucleotides agree with TRBD1. V dropped 7 bases and J dropped 5; count of bases not matched to a gene: 8. This CDR3 comprises 14 residues. The germline CDR1 and CDR2 sequences are LNHDA and SQIVND (reference sequence). CDR3 nucleotides: TGTGCCAGTACCTACGGGACAGGGTTTTATGGCTACACCTTC. The encoded protein is CASTYGTGFYGYTF.

V gene TRBV7-8 combines with J gene TRBJ2-2; TRBD2 matches 9 bases. The J segment lost 7 bases and the V segment lost 5 bases, leaving 5 bases of the junction unmatched. The germline V gene encodes CDR1 SGHVS and CDR2 FQNEAQ. CDR3 length: 14 residues. The CDR3 sequence: CASSPGTSFGELFF. Written as DNA, the CDR3 is TGTGCCAGCAGCCCCGGGACTAGCTTCGGGGAGCTGTTTTTT.

The V gene is TRBV27, the J gene TRBJ2-1, with TRBD1 matching over 8 bases. Germline trimming cut 8 bases from V and 0 bases from J; bases unmatched to any gene: 9. The CDR3 is made up of 16 amino acids. The germline gives CDR1 MNHEY, CDR2 SMNVEV (reference sequence). The CDR3, as DNA: TGTGCCAGCTCCCCAGGGGGCTATCTCTCCTACAATGAGCAGTTCTTC. Translation: CASSPGGYLSYNEQFF.

V and J are TRBV18 and TRBJ1-3, with 10 bases fitting TRBD1. Germline V gene lookup returns CDR1 KGHSH and CDR2 LQKENI. This CDR3 is 16 amino acids long. J was trimmed by 4 bases and V by 5 bases; bases with no gene match: 8. The CDR3 nucleotides are TGTGCCAGCTCATCCGACAGGGGGCGCGGAGGAAACACCATATATTTT. Amino acids: CASSSDRGRGGNTIYF.

The CDR3 nucleotides are TGTGCCAGTACCCCCTTGGACAGGGCGATTAACTATGGCTACACCTTC. This translates into CASTPLDRAINYGYTF. The chain recombines TRBV19 with TRBJ1-2, with TRBD1 matching over 8 bases. This CDR3 is built from 16 residues. V lost 7 bases, J lost 1 base, and 11 bases stayed unmatched. CDR1 and CDR2 (germline): LNHDA, SQIVND (reference sequence).

The chain carries TRBV6-5 and TRBJ2-5, with 8 positions matching TRBD2. J gave up 12 bases and V 0 bases, and 9 bases lay outside the gene matches. The CDR3 runs to 14 residues. CDR1 is MNHEY and CDR2 is SVGAGI in the germline V gene. CDR3 nucleotide sequence: TGTGCCAGCAGTTACTCTAGAAGCGGGAGTTTGGAGTACTTC. Protein product: CASSYSRSGSLEYF.

The chain has TRBV7-9 and TRBJ2-7; tentatively, D is TRBD2 (6 bases). Germline loops: CDR1 SEHNR, CDR2 FQNEAQ (reference sequence). V dropped 2 bases and J dropped 4 bases, with 18 bases sitting between them. The CDR3 spans 16 residues. This CDR3 is CASSLYGGVSSYEQYF. The CDR3 DNA is TGTGCCAGCAGCTTATACGGAGGGGTTTCATCGTACGAGCAGTACTTC.

CDR3 coding DNA: TGTGCCAGCAGTTTACTCACAGGGCCCTCCTACGAGCAGTACTTC. Translation: CASSLLTGPSYEQYF. The chain recombines TRBV27 with TRBJ2-7, with D perhaps TRBD1 (6 bases). This CDR3 contains 15 residues. Germline CDR1 is MNHEY and CDR2 is SMNVEV (reference sequence). With 2 bases removed from V and 0 bases from J, the gap between germline ends came to 11 bases.

V is TRBV7-2 and J is TRBJ1-2; 7 bases align to TRBD1. V lost 0 bases, J lost 7 bases, and 11 bases stayed unmatched. CDR3 length equals 16 residues. The germline CDR1 and CDR2 sequences are SGHTA and FQGNSA. CDR3 residues: CASSLARGRSRAGYTF. The CDR3 DNA follows: TGTGCCAGCAGCTTAGCGAGGGGGCGTTCCAGGGCTGGCTACACCTTC.

Notes on this clone: The germline gene is not matched at one end of the junction; a read error may be the cause. This sample includes further DNA sequences coding for the same CDR3. The chain has TRBV28 and TRBJ1-1; D uncertain. The CDR3 totals 13 residues. Per the germline V gene, CDR1 is MDHEN and CDR2 is SYDVKM. The CDR3 nucleotides read TGTGCCAGCAGTTTATTTGAGCAGGCTGAAGCCTTCTTT. Its translation: CASSLFEQAEAFF. The entire variable domain, with the rest obtained from reference TRBV28 and TRBJ1-1, is as follows: DVKVTQSSRYLVKRTGEKVFLECVQDMDHENMFWYRQDPGLGLRLIYFSYDVKMKEKGDIPEGYSVSREKKERFSLILESASTNQTSMYLCASSLFEQAEAFFGQGTRLTVV.

This chain joins TRBV6-1 and TRBJ2-7; the D gene is possibly TRBD1 (6 bases). The length of the CDR3 is 15 residues. The V end was cut by 2 bases, the J end by 3 bases, with 14 bases between. The germline gives CDR1 MNHNS, CDR2 SASEGT. CDR3 sequence: CASSERMGRGYEQYF. In DNA form, the CDR3 reads TGTGCCAGCAGTGAAAGAATGGGCAGGGGCTACGAGCAGTACTTC.

This rearrangement joins TRBV7-2 to TRBJ1-2, with D perhaps matching TRBD1 (5 bases). In germline, CDR1 is SGHTA, CDR2 FQGNSA. The CDR3 is 14 amino acids. V was trimmed by 4 bases and J by 4 bases, leaving 13 bases between them. Here the CDR3 reads CASSSSRGGYGYTF. CDR3 nucleotides: TGTGCCAGCAGCTCGAGTCGGGGGGGCTATGGCTACACCTTC.

This chain connects TRBV7-2 to TRBJ2-3, with 8 bases matching TRBD2. CDR3 length: 15 residues. Germline lookup yields CDR1 SGHTA and CDR2 FQGNSA. V gave up 3 bases and J gave up 1 base; unmatched junction bases: 3. CDR3: CASSFSGERTDTQYF. In nucleotides, the CDR3 is TGTGCCAGCAGCTTTAGCGGGGAACGCACAGATACGCAGTATTTT.

Concerning this clone itself: A junction boundary mismatches the germline segment, possibly from a read error. V gene TRBV7-7 combines with J gene TRBJ2-5; 10 bases are shared with TRBD2. This CDR3 spans 13 amino acids. Germline V gives CDR1 SSHAT, CDR2 FNYEAQ (reference sequence). CDR3 in amino acids: CASSGGAGETQYF. The CDR3 DNA is TGTGCTAGCAGCGGGGGGGCCGGGGAGACCCAGTACTTC.

The chain joins TRBV28 to TRBJ2-3; D is unclear. Looked up from germline, CDR1 is MDHEN and CDR2 is SYDVKM. CDR3 size: 12 residues. Trimming took 5 bases from V and 3 from J, leaving 6 bases between them. The CDR3: CASSILTDTQYF. CDR3 bases: TGTGCCAGCAGTATCCTTACAGATACGCAGTATTTT.

The chain has TRBV19 and TRBJ2-7, with TRBD2 identical over 12 bases. Losses at the gene ends were 5 bases for V and 4 bases for J; bases not matched to a gene: 6. Germline CDR1 reads LNHDA; CDR2 reads SQIVND (reference sequence). This CDR3 is 15 amino acids long. The CDR3 DNA reads TGTGCCAGTAGTCCCCAACTAGCGGGGGGTTACGAGCAGTACTTC. Translated, it gives CASSPQLAGGYEQYF.